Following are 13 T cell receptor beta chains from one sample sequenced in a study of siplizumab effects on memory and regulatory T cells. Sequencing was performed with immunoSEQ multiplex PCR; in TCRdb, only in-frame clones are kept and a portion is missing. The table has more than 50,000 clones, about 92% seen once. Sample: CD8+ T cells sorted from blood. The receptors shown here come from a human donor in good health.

The CDR3 loop reads CASSGGLFGGSSYNEQFF. CDR3 DNA sequence: TGTGCCAGCAGTGGTGGTCTGTTTGGCGGGAGTTCCTACAATGAGCAGTTCTTC. This chain joins TRBV6-1 and TRBJ2-1; 7 nucleotides agree with TRBD2. Germline loops: CDR1 MNHNS, CDR2 SASEGT. V was clipped by 4 bases and J by 1 base; unmatched bases: 13. This CDR3 is built from 18 residues.

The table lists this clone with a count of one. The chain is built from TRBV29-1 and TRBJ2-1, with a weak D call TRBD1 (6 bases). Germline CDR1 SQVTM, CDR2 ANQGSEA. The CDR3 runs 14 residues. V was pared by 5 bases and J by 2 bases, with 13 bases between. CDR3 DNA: TGCAGCGTTTCCTGGGACATAACCTACAATGAGCAGTTCTTC. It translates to CSVSWDITYNEQFF.

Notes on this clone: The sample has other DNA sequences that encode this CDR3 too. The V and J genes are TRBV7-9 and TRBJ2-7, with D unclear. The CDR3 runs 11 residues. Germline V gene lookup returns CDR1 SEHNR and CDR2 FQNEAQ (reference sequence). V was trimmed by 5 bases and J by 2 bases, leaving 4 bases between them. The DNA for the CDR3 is TGTGCCAGCAGCCCGGCCTACGAGCAGTACTTC. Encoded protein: CASSPAYEQYF.

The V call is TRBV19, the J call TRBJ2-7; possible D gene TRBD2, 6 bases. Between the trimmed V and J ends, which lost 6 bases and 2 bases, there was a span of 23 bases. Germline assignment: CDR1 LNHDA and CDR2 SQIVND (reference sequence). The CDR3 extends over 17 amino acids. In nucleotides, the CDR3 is TGTGCCAGTAGCCCCACTAGCTCATTAGGTAGGACCTACGAGCAGTACTTC. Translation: CASSPTSSLGRTYEQYF.

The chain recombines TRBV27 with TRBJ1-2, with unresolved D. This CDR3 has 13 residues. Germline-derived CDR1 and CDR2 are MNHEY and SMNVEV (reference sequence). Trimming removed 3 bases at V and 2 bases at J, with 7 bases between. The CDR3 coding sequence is TGTGCCAGCAGTTTTGGGCAGAACTATGGCTACACCTTC. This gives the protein CASSFGQNYGYTF.

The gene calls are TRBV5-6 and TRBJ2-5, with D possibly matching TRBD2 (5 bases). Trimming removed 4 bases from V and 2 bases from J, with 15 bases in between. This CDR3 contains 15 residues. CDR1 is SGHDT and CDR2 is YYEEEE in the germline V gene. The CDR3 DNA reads TGTGCCAGCAGCCGAGGGCCCGCCCCACAAGAGACCCAGTACTTC. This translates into CASSRGPAPQETQYF.

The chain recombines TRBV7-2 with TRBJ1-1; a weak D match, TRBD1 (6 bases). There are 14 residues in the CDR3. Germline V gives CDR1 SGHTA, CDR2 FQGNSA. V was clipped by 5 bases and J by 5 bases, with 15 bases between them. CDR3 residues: CASSHRSGVTEAFF. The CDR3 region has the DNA TGTGCCAGCAGCCATCGTTCAGGGGTTACTGAAGCTTTCTTT.

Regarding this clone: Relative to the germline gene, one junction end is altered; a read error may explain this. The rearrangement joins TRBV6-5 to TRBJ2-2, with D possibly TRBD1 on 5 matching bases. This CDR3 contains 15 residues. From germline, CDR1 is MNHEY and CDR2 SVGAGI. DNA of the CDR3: TGTGCCAGCAGCTACTCAGGGCCGAACACCGGGGAGCTGTTTTTT. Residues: CASSYSGPNTGELFF.

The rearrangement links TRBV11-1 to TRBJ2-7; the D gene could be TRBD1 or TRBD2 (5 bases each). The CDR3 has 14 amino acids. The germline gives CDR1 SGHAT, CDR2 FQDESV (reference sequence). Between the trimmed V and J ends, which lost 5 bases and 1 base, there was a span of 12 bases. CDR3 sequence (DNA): TGTGCCAGCAGCCATCGGGACGCGTCCTACGAGCAGTACTTC. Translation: CASSHRDASYEQYF.

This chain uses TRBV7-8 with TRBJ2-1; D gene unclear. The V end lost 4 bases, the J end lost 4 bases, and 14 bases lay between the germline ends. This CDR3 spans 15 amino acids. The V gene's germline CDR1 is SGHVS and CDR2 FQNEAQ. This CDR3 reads CASSSAGVRYNEQFF. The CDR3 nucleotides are TGTGCCAGCAGCTCTGCTGGGGTAAGGTACAATGAGCAGTTCTTC.

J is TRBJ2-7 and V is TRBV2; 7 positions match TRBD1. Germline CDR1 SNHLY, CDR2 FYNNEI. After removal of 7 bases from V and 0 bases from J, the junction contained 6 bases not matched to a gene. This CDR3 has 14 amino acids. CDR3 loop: CASKGQYSSYEQYF. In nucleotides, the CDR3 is TGTGCCAGCAAGGGACAGTATAGCTCCTACGAGCAGTACTTC.

CDR3 coding DNA: TGTGCCAGCAGTGAGGGACTAGCGGGAGAACGGACCGGGGAGCTGTTTTTT. Residues: CASSEGLAGERTGELFF. The chain employs TRBV28 and TRBJ2-2; 14 bases map to TRBD2. Losses at the gene ends were 5 bases for V and 5 bases for J; bases not matched to a gene: 7. CDR3 size: 17 residues. The germline gives CDR1 MDHEN, CDR2 SYDVKM. The whole variable domain, remainder taken from reference TRBV28 and TRBJ2-2, is DVKVTQSSRYLVKRTGEKVFLECVQDMDHENMFWYRQDPGLGLRLIYFSYDVKMKEKGDIPEGYSVSREKKERFSLILESASTNQTSMYLCASSEGLAGERTGELFFGEGSRLTVL.

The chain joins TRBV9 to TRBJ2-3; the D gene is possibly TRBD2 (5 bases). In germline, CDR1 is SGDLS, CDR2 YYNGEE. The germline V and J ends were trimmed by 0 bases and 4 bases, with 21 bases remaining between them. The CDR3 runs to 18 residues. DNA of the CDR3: TGTGCCAGCAGCGTAGGGAATCTAGCAACACGAATTCCAGATACGCAGTATTTT. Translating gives CASSVGNLATRIPDTQYF.